This TCR beta chain was recovered during a study of blood T cells in healthy people across ages (dated by TCRdb to between 2014 and 2017). At the level of the whole study: Template switching captured roughly one uniquely barcoded TCR beta cDNA molecule per two T cells in model experiments. To track age-related changes in TCR beta repertoire diversity, the study relied on deep sequencing normalized with unique cDNA molecular identifiers. The donors were split into four age groups: young (average about 16 years), middle-aged (39), aged (about 62) and long-lived (roughly 86). To avoid experimental bias, donors of different ages were randomly spread across the sequencing lanes. Using the same blood draw, the study looked at two additional independent replicas of 1 million unique cDNA reads for two donors, one aged 18 to 30 and the other aged 80 or older. Points the paper makes about the study in general: Because profiling used bulk unsorted PBMCs, naive and antigen-experienced compartments could not be compared conclusively. Estimates of total diversity based on one million sequenced T cells were regarded as lower bounds and as underestimates. As age increased, observed TCR beta diversity per million T cells dropped in a roughly linear way, and a significant reduction was already evident by age roughly 36. Compared with the aged group, the long-lived group had more naive CD4+ T cells, fewer expanded clones and increased TCR diversity, a pattern suggesting age selection. The CMV infection status of donors was not known, potentially confounding age-related changes in expanded clonotypes. A strong correlation was found between observed TCR beta diversity and the percentage of naive T cells measured by flow cytometry.

The library came from 5' RACE. The instrument given in TCRdb is Illumina HiSeq 2500. A second PCR of 7 to 11 cycles was performed with a sample-barcoded 5' primer and a J-beta primer mix. A unique molecular identifier was introduced onto each TCR beta cDNA molecule by a template-switch 5' adaptor carrying 12 random nucleotides. Each sample yielded at least 3 million CDR3-containing paired-end reads. The Mint cDNA synthesis kit, primed by a TRBC-specific oligonucleotide, was used to synthesize first-strand cDNA from all RNA. All cDNA was treated with uracil-DNA glycosylase and then went through a first 18-cycle PCR with the universal primers M1SS and BC2_uni_R. As for the authors' bioinformatics: Normalization of each sample was performed by random selection of 1 million high-quality reads, each carrying a distinct molecular identifier. Reads with shared molecular identifiers were discarded instead of being binned into consensus sequences. MiTCR, set to a Q25 quality threshold and the strictest error-elimination algorithm, was used for CDR3 identification, clonotype clustering and error correction. A nonparametric unseen species model with Euler transformation was used to estimate a lower bound on total TCR beta diversity. TCRdb reran the public reads through fastp at Q25 and MiXCR, keeping productive beta chains. Every CDR3 protein is listed once, alongside the most common genes and DNA of its rows. TCRdb's processing, not the study's, gives the V and J calls here. The sample table records hundreds of thousands of distinct CDR3 sequences; about 28% of these occur just once. Approximately 15% of the sample rests with the top ten.

There are 15 amino acids in the CDR3, from cysteine to phenylalanine inclusive. This entry keeps only the CDR3 DNA: 45 bases, framed from base 1. The germline V gene gives CDR1 as MNHNS and CDR2 as SASEGT. V loses 7 bases of germline sequence and J loses 4 bases, and the interval between the two ends is 20 bases. The donors were a few dozen Caucasian individuals from Russia, aged 6 to 90 years, who were systemically healthy. Ten milliliters of peripheral blood were drawn from each donor into EDTA-treated Vacutainer tubes. Ficoll-Paque density-gradient centrifugation was used to isolate PBMCs, with at least 7 million obtained per sample. Total RNA, at least 5 micrograms per sample, was extracted from PBMCs with Trizol reagent. For every donor, an aliquot of PBMCs went through flow cytometry to measure the percentages of naive CD45RAhigh/CD27high T cells. This clonotype has only a few counts. Its target antigen remains unknown. There are no base qualities to consult, and no much larger clone falls within one base.

Input material: blood. The TCR originated in an elderly woman in good health. The rearrangement joined TRBV6-1 to TRBJ2-7; possibly the D gene is TRBD1, per 5 matching bases. The CDR3 loop reads CASTSPQGFGYEQYF. The bases read TGTGCCAGCACCTCCCCTCAGGGTTTCGGATACGAGCAGTACTTC.